A single sample gave rise to the 2 T cell receptor beta chains below, sequenced in a study of cytomegalovirus exposure and HLA in healthy donors. Vbeta (60) and Jbeta (13) primers were used in the PCR. Repertoires were generated with immunoSEQ multiplex PCR, while TCRdb's copy carries only in-frame clones and drops some. The table has 130,000 or so clones, around 80% seen once; the top ten hold approximately 1.9%. The sequenced sample was PBMCs. The receptors derive from a woman between 40 and 55 years old in good health and CMV-seronegative.

The V call is TRBV5-8, the J call TRBJ2-3; D is possibly TRBD2 (6 bases). This CDR3 has 13 residues. The V end lost 5 bases, the J end lost 4 bases, and 11 bases lay between the germline ends. CDR1 is SGHTS and CDR2 is YDEGEE in the germline V gene. Here the CDR3 reads CASRGGNADTQYF. The CDR3 bases are TGTGCCAGCAGGGGCGGGAACGCAGATACGCAGTATTTT.

J is TRBJ1-1 and V is TRBV5-4; no clear D gene. Trimming removed 0 bases from V and 4 bases from J, with 10 bases in between. The germline V gene encodes CDR1 SGHNT and CDR2 YYREEE (reference sequence). This CDR3 comprises 14 residues. In nucleotides, the CDR3 is TGTGCCAGCAGCTTGGACAGCATTAGCACTGAAGCTTTCTTT. It specifies CASSLDSISTEAFF.